This T cell receptor (beta chain) came from a study of cytomegalovirus exposure and HLA in healthy donors. This clone was counted a few times. Antigen specificity is unknown. Study-level results: In an earlier analysis, about 87% or about 30%: the productive usage of most TCR beta V segments. As a later analysis revealed, the rate of TCR association differed by HLA locus, with DRB1 most and HLA-C fewest. The dataset shows that most TCR sequences were rare, while some public TCRs occurred in many donors. Available immune exposure information covered CMV serostatus only.

The PCR employed 60 Vbeta primers together with 13 Jbeta primers. Sequencing was performed with immunoSEQ multiplex PCR; in TCRdb, only in-frame clones are kept and a portion is missing. The repertoire holds fewer than 95,000 clones, approximately 80% seen once, with roughly 3% in the top ten. Germline V gene lookup returns CDR1 LGHNA and CDR2 YNFKEQ. V lost 3 bases to trimming and J lost 0 bases; unmatched junction nucleotides: 4. This CDR3 spans 16 amino acids. This sequence originates from a man between 35 and 55 years old in good health and CMV-seronegative. The V call is TRBV4-2, the J call TRBJ2-7, with 11 bases identical to TRBD2. Sequencing input: PBMCs. The CDR3 reads CASSQVSGGASYEQYF. The CDR3 DNA is TGTGCCAGCAGCCAGGTTAGCGGGGGGGCCTCCTACGAGCAGTACTTC.